This is a list of T cell receptor beta chains from one sample in a study of blood T cell repertoires in COVID-19. Clones were read by immunoSEQ multiplex PCR, and TCRdb kept only the in-frame ones, dropping some. This sample carries 95,000 to 150,000 clones, 65% to 85% of them seen once, and the ten largest clones take about 4.2%. Sequencing was carried out using peripheral blood. The source of these receptors is a woman in her 70s with acute or convalescent COVID-19. CDR3s include the opening cysteine and the closing phenylalanine or tryptophan. Fields, in order: J gene, V gene, CDR3 protein.

J: TRBJ2-3; V: TRBV30; CDR3: CAWSTSGGFVDTQYF
J: TRBJ2-3; V: TRBV30; CDR3: CAWSATLVTDTQYF
J: TRBJ1-4; V: TRBV4-1; CDR3: CASRPSPGATNEKLFF
J: TRBJ2-5; V: TRBV2; CDR3: CASSIGVEETQYF
J: TRBJ1-1; V: TRBV15; CDR3: CATSFRQGEAFF
J: TRBJ2-3; V: TRBV7-2; CDR3: CASSRDRALTDTQYF
J: TRBJ1-5; V: TRBV29-1; CDR3: CSVVVMGGGGQPQHF
J: TRBJ1-2; V: TRBV5-1; CDR3: CASSLAGLRGTGYGYTF
J: TRBJ1-2; V: TRBV10-1; CDR3: CASSNRVYGYTF
J: TRBJ2-3; V: TRBV11-1; CDR3: CASSLSPRADTQYF
J: TRBJ1-1; V: TRBV2; CDR3: CASRGLEAFF
J: TRBJ1-1; V: TRBV9; CDR3: CASSSQGTEAFF
J: TRBJ1-2; V: TRBV19; CDR3: CASSMAGGNYGYTF
J: TRBJ1-2; V: TRBV30; CDR3: CAWSPLAGEGYTF
J: TRBJ1-3; V: TRBV13; CDR3: CASSYYRGNSGNTIYF
J: TRBJ2-7; V: TRBV5-1; CDR3: CASSLGDMGQKQYF
J: TRBJ1-2; V: TRBV4-3; CDR3: CASSHIPQGGTVTGYTF
J: TRBJ1-4; V: TRBV19; CDR3: CASSPTDRGKKLFF
J: TRBJ2-1; V: TRBV7-9; CDR3: CASYTGSSYNEQFF
J: TRBJ2-7; V: TRBV11-3; CDR3: CASSTSSGAYEQYF
J: TRBJ1-1; V: TRBV30; CDR3: CAWSDQGNTEAFF
J: TRBJ1-1; V: TRBV7-9; CDR3: CASSPWDSNTEAFF
J: TRBJ1-1; V: TRBV7-2; CDR3: CASSAYRGRTEAFF
J: TRBJ1-4; V: TRBV10-3; CDR3: CAISESAANEKLFF
J: TRBJ1-5; V: TRBV6-1; CDR3: CASSESLGGQGNQPQHF
J: TRBJ1-5; V: TRBV12-3/TRBV12-4; CDR3: CASSLEQGQPQHF
J: TRBJ1-1; V: TRBV5-5; CDR3: CASSFNTNTEAFF
J: TRBJ1-2; V: TRBV2; CDR3: CATQDSSNYGYTF
J: TRBJ1-3; V: TRBV2; CDR3: CASSLESSGNTIYF
J: TRBJ1-1; V: TRBV4-2; CDR3: CASSQDIGRVNTEAFF
J: TRBJ2-5; V: TRBV19; CDR3: CASSFGQGETQYF
J: TRBJ1-2; V: TRBV30; CDR3: CAWSVPGQGYSYGYTF
J: TRBJ2-2; V: TRBV5-4; CDR3: CASSRAGGSGELFF
J: TRBJ1-4; V: TRBV7-9; CDR3: CASSLEVGTGLRKLFF
J: TRBJ1-2; V: TRBV3-1/TRBV3-2; CDR3: CASSQTQGANGYTF
J: TRBJ1-6; V: TRBV18; CDR3: CASSPKGTGFSSYNSPLHF
J: TRBJ1-2; V: TRBV10-3; CDR3: CAISGSDRPYGYTF
J: TRBJ2-7; V: TRBV10-3; CDR3: CAIRGDSYEQYF
J: TRBJ2-3; V: TRBV15; CDR3: CATSRAGTSGGDTQYF
J: TRBJ2-2; V: TRBV7-9; CDR3: CASSLQATGELFF
J: TRBJ1-2; V: TRBV5-8; CDR3: CASSPTTANYGYTF
J: TRBJ1-2; V: TRBV10-3; CDR3: CAISGQGPSGYTF
J: TRBJ2-3; V: TRBV24-1; CDR3: CATSERGRTDTQYF
J: TRBJ1-5; V: TRBV6-6; CDR3: CASSYARLDSNQPQHF
J: TRBJ1-1; V: TRBV18; CDR3: CASSPQGAIAFF
J: TRBJ2-7; V: TRBV6-5; CDR3: CASSYSGQGDEQYF
J: TRBJ1-2; V: TRBV25-1; CDR3: CATRGDPANYGYTF
J: TRBJ2-5; V: TRBV7-7; CDR3: CASSFWGGAETQYF
J: TRBJ2-2; V: TRBV9; CDR3: CASTQSSRNTGELFF
J: TRBJ1-2; V: TRBV4-2; CDR3: CASSHPDRGFYGYTF
J: TRBJ1-4; V: TRBV15; CDR3: CASQTLYNEKLFF
J: TRBJ1-4; V: TRBV6-5; CDR3: CASSPSGLANEKLFF
J: TRBJ2-5; V: TRBV7-7; CDR3: CASSYGQEETQYF